A selection of T cell receptor beta chains follows, all from one sample in a study of Ad26.COV2.S vaccination and SARS-CoV-2 variants. TCRdb's copy holds only in-frame clones and misses some; the assay was immunoSEQ multiplex PCR. The sample contains 150,000 to 200,000 clones, around 88% of which appear only once. The input for sequencing was peripheral blood, taken after recovery from COVID-19. The receptors stem from a human donor who had recovered from COVID-19. The CDR3 runs from the conserved cysteine through the conserved F or W. Each record gives: V gene, D gene, J gene, clone size, CDR3 DNA, CDR3 protein. The D gene is left open where the match is weak. Clone sizes are given selectively: once, few, many, or a class where the clone is expanded.

>TRBV7-9|NA|TRBJ1-3|NA
TGTGCCAGCAGCTTAGCCCGACAGGGAAACACCATATATTTT
CASSLARQGNTIYF
>TRBV5-4|NA|TRBJ2-5|NA
TGTGCCAGCAGCTTCAGGGGTAACCAAGAGACCCAGTACTTC
CASSFRGNQETQYF
>TRBV9|TRBD2|TRBJ2-1|NA
TGTGCCAGCAGCGTAAATTTGACTAGCGGGAGGCCTCGGGCCTCCTACAATGAGCAGTTCTTC
CASSVNLTSGRPRASYNEQFF
>TRBV29-1|TRBD2|TRBJ2-3|NA
TGCACCCTAGCGGGGGGGCCCACAGATACGCAGTATTTT
CTLAGGPTDTQYF
>TRBV5-1|NA|TRBJ2-1|NA
TGCGCCAGCAGCCAAACCGGGGACCCGACCTACAATGAGCAGTTCTTC
CASSQTGDPTYNEQFF
>TRBV6-2/TRBV6-3|NA|TRBJ1-5|few
TGTGCCAGCAGTTTGGGTGGTCGGCCCCAGCATTTT
CASSLGGRPQHF
>TRBV4-1|NA|TRBJ2-1|NA
TGCGCCAGCAGCCAAGATTCGAGGGTGGCCTACAATGAGCAGTTCTTC
CASSQDSRVAYNEQFF
>TRBV19|TRBD1|TRBJ1-5|NA
TGTGCCACATTGGACAGGGCTTATAGCAATCAGCCCCAGCATTTT
CATLDRAYSNQPQHF
>TRBV27|NA|TRBJ2-7|NA
TGTGCCAGCAGTCTGGGACCGCTAACCTACGAGCAGTACTTC
CASSLGPLTYEQYF
>TRBV13|NA|TRBJ2-2|NA
TGTGCCAGCAGCTTAGCCGGGGAGCTGTTTTTT
CASSLAGELFF
>TRBV28|NA|TRBJ2-1|NA
TGTGCCAGCAGCCCAAGGGGAATTGAGCAGTTCTTC
CASSPRGIEQFF
>TRBV27|NA|TRBJ1-6|NA
TGTGCCAGCAGTGCCTATCTCTCCAGCTCCTATAATTCACCCCTCCACTTT
CASSAYLSSSYNSPLHF
>TRBV11-1|NA|TRBJ2-4|NA
TGTGCCAGCAGCCCGGGCCGTTTCATAGCCAAAAACATTCAGTACTTC
CASSPGRFIAKNIQYF
>TRBV7-8|NA|TRBJ1-5|NA
TGTGCCAGCAGCTTATCGGGGTCCTTCGGGCAGCCCCAGCATTTT
CASSLSGSFGQPQHF
>TRBV12-3/TRBV12-4|NA|TRBJ1-2|NA
TGTGCCAGCAGGCTACTCAGGGGAGCGGGCTACACCTTC
CASRLLRGAGYTF
>TRBV27|NA|TRBJ1-1|once
TGTGCCAGCAGTTACGTCGGAGGGGCAGGGACTGAAGCTTTCTTT
CASSYVGGAGTEAFF
>TRBV5-1|NA|TRBJ2-3|NA
TGCGCCAGCAGCTTGATGTCCGGAGATACGCAGTATTTT
CASSLMSGDTQYF
>TRBV7-3|TRBD2|TRBJ2-7|NA
TGTGCCAGCAGCTTAGGGACTAGCGACTCCTACGAGCAGTACTTC
CASSLGTSDSYEQYF
>TRBV7-9|NA|TRBJ2-1|NA
TGTGCCAGCAGCCCCCCAGGGTATAGTGGCAATGAGCAGTTCTTC
CASSPPGYSGNEQFF
>TRBV6-1|NA|TRBJ1-2|NA
TGTGCCAGCAGTGAAGCGCTTCGGACGGAGTTTTATGGCTACACCTTC
CASSEALRTEFYGYTF
>TRBV7-8|NA|TRBJ2-7|NA
TGTGCCAGCTCCTTGGGGGGGCCGTCCCACGAGCAGTACTTC
CASSLGGPSHEQYF
>TRBV7-2|TRBD2|TRBJ2-5|NA
TGTGCCAGCAGCCCCCCCCTTTCTAGCGGGTACGGGGAGACCCAGTACTTC
CASSPPLSSGYGETQYF
>TRBV13|TRBD2|TRBJ2-1|once
TGTGCCAGCAGCGTTATGCCTAGCGGGGGGGCTCACAATGAGCAGTTCTTC
CASSVMPSGGAHNEQFF
>TRBV15|TRBD1|TRBJ1-4|once
TGTGCCACCAGCAGAGATCGGGGGACAGGGAGTGAAAAACTGTTTTTT
CATSRDRGTGSEKLFF
>TRBV3-1/TRBV3-2|TRBD2|TRBJ2-7|NA
TGTGCCAGCAGCCAAGACTTCGGCGGGGGGTCCTACGAGCAGTACTTC
CASSQDFGGGSYEQYF
>TRBV3-1/TRBV3-2|TRBD1|TRBJ1-3|NA
TGTGCCAGCCGGGACAGGGCTCAAGGAAACACCATATATTTT
CASRDRAQGNTIYF
>TRBV20-1|NA|TRBJ2-5|NA
TGCAGCGGGCCGGTGGGAGAGACCCAGTACTTC
CSGPVGETQYF
>TRBV12-3/TRBV12-4|NA|TRBJ1-2|NA
TGTGCCAGCAGTTTGGTAGGAGACTATGGCTACACCTTC
CASSLVGDYGYTF
>TRBV7-2|NA|TRBJ1-5|NA
TGTGCCAGCAGCTTAGCCCGGTTAGGACAGCCCCAGCATTTT
CASSLARLGQPQHF
>TRBV7-3|TRBD1|TRBJ1-6|NA
TGTGCCAGCAGCCTGGACAGGGCAAATTCACCCCTCCACTTT
CASSLDRANSPLHF
>TRBV2|NA|TRBJ1-1|NA
TGTGCCAGCAGTTTCGAGACAGGCATGAACACTGAAGCTTTCTTT
CASSFETGMNTEAFF
>TRBV7-3|NA|TRBJ2-5|NA
TGTGCCAGCAGCTTAGGAGGGGGAGAGACCCAGTACTTC
CASSLGGGETQYF
>TRBV5-5|NA|TRBJ1-2|NA
TGTGCCAGCAGCGAGATCCTCGAACGTAACTATGGCTACACCTTC
CASSEILERNYGYTF
>TRBV7-9|TRBD2|TRBJ2-1|once
TGTGCCAGCAGCATACCCTCCGGGACTAGCGGGAGGGGGTCCTACAATGAGCAGTTCTTC
CASSIPSGTSGRGSYNEQFF
>TRBV3-1/TRBV3-2|NA|TRBJ2-7|NA
TGTGCCAGCAGCCAAGACAGTAAGCTCTACGAGCAGTACTTC
CASSQDSKLYEQYF
>TRBV7-3|TRBD1|TRBJ1-1|NA
TGTGCCAGCAGCTTAAGAGGGGACAGGGTCAGTTCTAGTCCCAAAGCTTTCTTT
CASSLRGDRVSSSPKAFF
>TRBV12-5|TRBD2|TRBJ2-3|NA
TGTGCTAGCTTTAGCGGGAGCACAGATACGCAGTATTTT
CASFSGSTDTQYF